Sequencing of this T cell receptor beta chain was carried out in a study of T cell responses to AZD1222 COVID-19 vaccine. Study details: Second doses were pooled across both intervals (about 4 or about 12 weeks). The study, taken as a whole, reports: Donors were chiefly white British, with a greater number of females, and clonal diversity was perhaps underestimated. The CD4 TCRs associated with vaccination extended across spike and predominated at 160-218 and 743-854. Seropositive at baseline were only a handful of AZD1222 recipients.

Turning to this clone: What it binds is unknown.

The table came from immunoSEQ multiplex PCR; TCRdb's copy has only in-frame clones and leaves some out. The sample lists 95,000 to 110,000 clones; about 91% were seen once. The receptor's source is an adult in good health. The material was peripheral blood, obtained on day 0 of AZD1222 vaccination.

The CDR3 coding sequence is TGCGCCAGCAGCTACGGGACAGCGAACACTGAAGCTTTCTTT. Translated: CASSYGTANTEAFF. The chain couples TRBV5-1 to TRBJ1-1, with 7 nucleotides matching TRBD1. The length of the CDR3 is 14 residues. Germline V gene lookup returns CDR1 SGHRS and CDR2 YFSETQ. The V and J ends lost 3 bases and 1 base, in that order; junction bases with no gene match: 3.